This record concerns one TCR beta chain sequence. The antigen remains undetermined. Noted time point: newly diagnosed GD, antithyroid drugs for less than 3 months. From PBMCs, RNA was extracted and then used to make the TCR library. EDTA tubes were used for drawing around 9 milliliters of peripheral blood. Trimming took 8 bases from V and 8 from J; bases not matched to a gene: 15. The CDR3 is made up of 15 amino acids. This sample is part of a study of regulatory T cells in long-lasting Graves disease. With iRepertoire HTBI primers and Arm-PCR of CDR3 regions, TCR beta libraries were built. One entry per CDR3 protein, called by TCRdb with MiXCR from the multiplex PCR reads. The sample has over 300,000 distinct CDR3 sequences, about a sixth seen once. Study findings and constraints: Persistent disease favored TRBV28, TRBJ1-2 and TRBJ2-5.

This receptor was identified in a female donor with Graves disease. The material sequenced was peripheral blood mononuclear cells (PBMCs), taken at new diagnosis, from a patient treated with antithyroid drugs. This rearrangement joins TRBV12-3 or TRBV12-4 to TRBJ2-5; 9 bases line up with TRBD2. This CDR3 is CASSSDSGGGLTQYF. CDR3 DNA: TGTGCCAGCTCCTCTGATAGCGGGGGAGGACTTACCCAGTACTTC.